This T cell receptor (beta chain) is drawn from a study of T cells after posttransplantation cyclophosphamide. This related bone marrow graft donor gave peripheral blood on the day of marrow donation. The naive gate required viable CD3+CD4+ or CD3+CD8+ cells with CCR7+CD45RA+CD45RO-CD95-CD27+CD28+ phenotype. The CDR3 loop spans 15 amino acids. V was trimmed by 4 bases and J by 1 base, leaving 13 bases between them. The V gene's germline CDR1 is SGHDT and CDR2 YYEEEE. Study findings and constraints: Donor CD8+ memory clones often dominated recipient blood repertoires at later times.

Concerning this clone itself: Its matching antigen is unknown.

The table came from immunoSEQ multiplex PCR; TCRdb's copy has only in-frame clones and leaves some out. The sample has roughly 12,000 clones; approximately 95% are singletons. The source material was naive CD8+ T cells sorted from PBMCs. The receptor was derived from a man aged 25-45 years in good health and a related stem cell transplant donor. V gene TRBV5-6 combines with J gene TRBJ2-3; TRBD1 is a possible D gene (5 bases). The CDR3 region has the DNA TGTGCCAGCAGCGGGGCCACGGACCGCACAGATACGCAGTATTTT. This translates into CASSGATDRTDTQYF.